The 14 T cell receptor beta chains presented below share a single source sample, sequenced in a study of T cells in Graves' hyperthyroidism and ophthalmopathy. TCR beta CDR3 region amplification was performed from RNA transcripts. TCR CDR3 underwent first-round RT-PCR with the HTBI primer set. TCRdb reprocessed the multiplex PCR reads with MiXCR, giving one entry per CDR3 protein. The data hold about 700,000 distinct CDR3 sequences, with around 15% observed a single time. Input material: blood. Receptors were obtained from a woman under 30 with Graves' hyperthyroidism.

This clonotype was counted at least ten times. The chain employs TRBV12-3 or TRBV12-4 and TRBJ1-1; D remains ambiguous. This CDR3 has 10 amino acids. Trimming took off 7 bases at V and 10 bases at J, with 10 bases between the two ends. CDR3 bases: TGTGCCAGCAACCCACGGGGAGCTTTCTTT. It translates to CASNPRGAFF.

Of note for this clonotype: A single base separates this from a much larger clone, so it may be a read error. V is TRBV20-1 and J is TRBJ1-6; a possible D gene is TRBD1 (5 bases). This CDR3 is built from 15 residues. CDR1 is DFQATT and CDR2 is SNEGSKA in the germline V gene (reference sequence). DNA of the CDR3: TGCGGTGCTAGGGGATCGAGCTCCTATAATTCACCCCTCCACTTT. Protein product: CGARGSSSYNSPLHF.

In its sample, this clonotype was seen many times. The genes are TRBV7-3 and TRBJ1-1; TRBD1 agrees at 10 bases. The V gene's germline CDR1 is SGHTA and CDR2 FQGTGA. The CDR3 has 15 amino acids. V lost 4 bases to trimming and J lost 4 bases; unmatched junction nucleotides: 6. CDR3 sequence reads: CASSSSGQGITEAFF. The CDR3, as DNA: TGTGCCAGCAGCTCATCGGGACAGGGGATCACTGAAGCTTTCTTT.

V gene TRBV5-4 combines with J gene TRBJ2-1; 8 nucleotides align to TRBD2. Germline loops: CDR1 SGHNT, CDR2 YYREEE (reference sequence). The V and J ends lost 4 bases and 2 bases, in that order; junction bases with no gene match: 8. The CDR3 consists of 16 residues. The CDR3 sequence is CASSPGGALAYNEQFF. In DNA form, the CDR3 reads TGTGCCAGCAGCCCCGGGGGGGCTTTAGCCTACAATGAGCAGTTCTTC.

The DNA of the CDR3 is TGTGCCAGCAGCCAAGAGGGTAAACTAGCGGGACTCCATTCCGGGGAGCTGTTTTTT. This codes for CASSQEGKLAGLHSGELFF. This rearrangement joins TRBV3-1 to TRBJ2-2; TRBD2 matches at 10 bases. This CDR3 is 19 amino acids long. With 0 bases clipped from V and 6 bases from J, the junction kept 13 bases outside the gene matches. The germline gives CDR1 LGHDT, CDR2 YNNKEL (reference sequence).

This clonotype was recorded many times. This chain connects TRBV7-2 to TRBJ2-1; D perhaps matches TRBD2 (5 bases). Germline V gene data show CDR1 as SGHTA and CDR2 as FQGNSA. The CDR3 loop spans 16 amino acids. V gave up 2 bases and J gave up 1 base, with 12 bases separating them. The CDR3 reads CASSLLGVGSYNEQFF. As DNA, the CDR3 is TGTGCCAGCAGCTTACTCGGGGTAGGGTCCTACAATGAGCAGTTCTTC.

This clonotype was observed a handful of times. The chain uses TRBV6-1 and TRBJ2-3; the D gene could be TRBD1 or TRBD2 (6 bases each). This CDR3 comprises 16 residues. CDR1 is MNHNS and CDR2 is SASEGT in the germline V gene. Trimming pared 11 bases from V and 2 bases from J, leaving 23 bases between. CDR3 nucleotides: TGTGCCGGCGATAACAAGGGGGGCCTTTCCACAGATACGCAGTATTTT. Translation gives CAGDNKGGLSTDTQYF.

This clonotype has a handful of counts. CDR3 nucleotide sequence: TGTGCCAGCAGCTCCTTAGATTACCGGAAAACCGGGGAGCTGTTTTTT. This gives the protein CASSSLDYRKTGELFF. The genes are TRBV7-9 and TRBJ2-2; no definite D call. Trimming took off 4 bases at V and 5 bases at J, with 17 bases between the two ends. The CDR3 consists of 16 residues. From germline, CDR1 is SEHNR and CDR2 FQNEAQ (reference sequence).

Ten or more counts support this clonotype. The chain combines TRBV3-1 with TRBJ2-2, with unresolved D. This CDR3 is built from 14 residues. Trimming took off 0 bases at V and 4 bases at J, with 6 bases between the two ends. Germline loops: CDR1 LGHDT, CDR2 YNNKEL (reference sequence). CDR3 region: CASSQDPFTGELFF. The CDR3 nucleotides read TGTGCCAGCAGCCAAGATCCGTTCACCGGGGAGCTGTTTTTT.

This chain connects TRBV4-2 to TRBJ1-2; D is uncertain. CDR1 is LGHNA and CDR2 is YNFKEQ in the germline V gene. Trimming pared 1 base from V and 2 bases from J, leaving 11 bases between. The CDR3 spans 15 residues. CDR3 in amino acids: CASSQGEGPNYGYTF. Written as DNA, the CDR3 is TGTGCCAGCAGCCAAGGGGAAGGTCCGAACTATGGCTACACCTTC.

The chain uses TRBV5-1 and TRBJ2-3, with 8 bases fitting TRBD2. The ends lost 6 bases at V and 3 bases at J; junction bases unmatched: 9. The CDR3 contains 15 residues. Looked up from germline, CDR1 is SGHRS and CDR2 is YFSETQ. CDR3 region: CASTPGGLRTDTQYF. The CDR3 bases are TGCGCCAGCACCCCGGGGGGGCTTAGGACAGATACGCAGTATTTT.

There are many counts of this clonotype. The gene calls are TRBV20-1 and TRBJ2-3, with 8 bases aligning to TRBD1. The CDR3 spans 14 residues. V lost 6 bases, J lost 9 bases, and 14 bases stayed unmatched. Germline CDR1 and CDR2: DFQATT and SNEGSKA (reference sequence). The DNA of the CDR3 is TGCAGTGCGGTCCGGGACAGGCCCCTTGGGACGCAGTATTTT. It translates to CSAVRDRPLGTQYF.

This clonotype has ten or more counts. The chain uses TRBV29-1 and TRBJ2-3, with 10 bases aligning to TRBD2. The CDR3 consists of 15 residues. After removal of 1 base from V and 4 bases from J, the junction contained 5 bases not matched to a gene. From germline, CDR1 is SQVTM and CDR2 ANQGSEA. This CDR3 reads CSVEVGAGGADTQYF. DNA of the CDR3: TGCAGCGTTGAAGTGGGAGCGGGAGGGGCAGATACGCAGTATTTT.

With regard to this clonotype: Germline and junction disagree at one end, which may indicate a read error. The rearrangement links TRBV7-8 to TRBJ2-7; no definite D call. The CDR3 runs to 14 residues. In germline, CDR1 is SGHVS, CDR2 FQNEAQ. CDR3: CASSPRSGQAEQYF. CDR3 DNA sequence: TGCGCCAGCAGCCCCCGCTCCGGGCAGGCCGAGCAGTACTTC.